This T cell receptor beta chain originates from a study of blood T cell repertoires in COVID-19. Turning to the study itself: The cDNA or gDNA used as material had been derived from T cells, B-cell-depleted T cells, or PBMCs.

This clone was counted only a few times. Authors' methods: Quantification of nucleated cells was approximated via reference gene primer amplification. Repertoires were generated with immunoSEQ multiplex PCR, while TCRdb's copy carries only in-frame clones and drops some. V and J calls and clone size come straight from that table; D and trimming were deduced from the DNA. The sample records 65,000 or so clones, approximately 80% being singletons. Sequenced input: peripheral blood. The receptor's source is a man older than 75 with acute or convalescent COVID-19.

The CDR3: CASTPTRQGTQYF. The CDR3 DNA reads as TGTGCCAGCACCCCGACACGCCAGGGGACCCAGTACTTC. The J gene is TRBJ2-5, the V gene TRBV12-3 or TRBV12-4; D possibly corresponds to TRBD1 (5 bases). V lost 7 bases to trimming and J lost 7 bases, with 16 bases between them. CDR3 length equals 13 residues.